The present T cell receptor beta chain was sequenced within a study of blood T cell repertoires in COVID-19. In the study overall: Acute and convalescent COVID-19 specimens originated in the United States, Italy and Spain. The cDNA or gDNA used as material had been derived from T cells, B-cell-depleted T cells, or PBMCs.

Produced via immunoSEQ multiplex PCR; TCRdb's table is partial and in-frame only. The sample shows about 170,000 clones, roughly 86% of them seen only once. The CDR3 contains 12 residues. In germline, CDR1 is SGHVS, CDR2 FQNEAQ. V gave up 2 bases and J gave up 5 bases, with 6 bases separating them. The material sequenced was peripheral blood. The clonotype originates from a man aged 65 to 79 with acute or convalescent COVID-19. The chain couples TRBV7-8 to TRBJ1-1; no clear D. CDR3 sequence reads: CASSLWRTEAFF. Written as DNA, the CDR3 is TGTGCCAGCAGCTTATGGAGAACTGAAGCTTTCTTT.